These T cell receptor beta chains were read from a single sample in a study of blood T cells in healthy people across ages. TCRdb itself ran the 5' RACE reads through MiXCR, one entry per CDR3 protein. The table shows fewer than 1 million distinct CDR3 sequences, with around 42% occurring only once. Source material: blood. These receptors were taken from a man in his sixties in good health. Each CDR3 is given with its conserved first and last residue. A D gene is named only where the DNA matches it firmly. Size is stated for part of the rows, as once, few or many counts, or as a class when the clone is expanded.

J gene	CDR3 length	clone size	D gene	V gene	CDR3 DNA	CDR3 protein
TRBJ2-7	14	few	TRBD2	TRBV2	TGTGCCAGCAAAGCGGGGGAGTTTTCCTACGAGCAGTACTTC	CASKAGEFSYEQYF
TRBJ2-1	16	.	TRBD1	TRBV10-3	TGTGCCATCAGTGAGCCTGGGACAGGCCGCGACAATGAGCAGTTCTTC	CAISEPGTGRDNEQFF
TRBJ1-2	13	.	.	TRBV6-2/TRBV6-3	TGTGCCAGCAGTTACGAGATAAGCAACGGCTACACCTTC	CASSYEISNGYTF
TRBJ2-7	12	.	.	TRBV12-3/TRBV12-4	TGTGCCAGCACGGGACATGGAGGCGAGCAGTACTTC	CASTGHGGEQYF
TRBJ1-2	16	many	.	TRBV5-1	TGCGCCAGCAGCTTGGGGTGGGGGACGCGGCCATATGGCTACACCTTC	CASSLGWGTRPYGYTF
TRBJ2-7	12	.	.	TRBV5-4	TGTGCCAGCAGCTGGAACACCGGCGAGCAGTACTTC	CASSWNTGEQYF
TRBJ1-5	15	.	TRBD1	TRBV5-6	TGTGCCAGCAGCCCCGGGACAGGGGTTAATCAGCCCCAGCATTTT	CASSPGTGVNQPQHF
TRBJ2-7	14	few	.	TRBV5-4	TGTGCCAGCAGCCCGGGCACTCGCGTCGACGAGCAGTACTTC	CASSPGTRVDEQYF
TRBJ2-2	13	.	TRBD2	TRBV20-1	TGCAGTGGGGAGGGGTCGAACACCGGGGAGCTGTTTTTT	CSGEGSNTGELFF
TRBJ1-1	16	.	TRBD1	TRBV29-1	TGCAGCGGCTCTTCCGGGACAGGGGGACCCAGGTCCCAAGCTTTCTTT	CSGSSGTGGPRSQAFF
TRBJ1-4	16	.	.	TRBV20-1	TGCAGTGGCGCCGGAGGATCCAAAGGGGTTAATGAAAAACTGTTTTTT	CSGAGGSKGVNEKLFF
TRBJ1-1	13	.	.	TRBV12-3/TRBV12-4	TGTGCCAGCCGTTTCGTCATGAACACTGAAGCTTTCTTT	CASRFVMNTEAFF